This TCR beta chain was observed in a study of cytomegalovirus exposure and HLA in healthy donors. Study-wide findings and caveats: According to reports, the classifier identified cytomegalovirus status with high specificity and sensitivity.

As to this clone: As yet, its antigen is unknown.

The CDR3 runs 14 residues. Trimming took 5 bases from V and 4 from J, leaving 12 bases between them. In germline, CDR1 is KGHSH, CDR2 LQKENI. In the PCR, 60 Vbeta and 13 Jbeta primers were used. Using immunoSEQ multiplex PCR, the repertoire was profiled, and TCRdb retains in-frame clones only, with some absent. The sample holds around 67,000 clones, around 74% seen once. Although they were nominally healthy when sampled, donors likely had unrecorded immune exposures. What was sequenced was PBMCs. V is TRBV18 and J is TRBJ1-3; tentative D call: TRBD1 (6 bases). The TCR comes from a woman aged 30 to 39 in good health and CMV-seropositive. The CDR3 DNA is TGTGCCAGCTCATCACAGGGAGACGGAAACACCATATATTTT. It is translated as CASSSQGDGNTIYF.